Listed below are T cell receptor beta chains from one sample, sequenced in a study of CD4 T cells in relation to SARS-CoV-2 and coronaviruses. Libraries were prepared by immunoSEQ multiplex PCR; TCRdb keeps only in-frame clonotypes and omits some of them. The sample shows around 70,000 clones, around 87% of them seen only once. Sequenced: memory CD4+ T cells from PBMCs. The receptors shown here come from a human donor in good health. Both conserved end residues are part of each CDR3. A D gene is named only where the DNA matches it firmly. Clone size is not always given. Where it is, it says once, few, many or a class for expanded clones.

v_gene,abundance,j_gene,d_gene,CDR3aa,CDR3nt
TRBV29-1,few,TRBJ2-3,NA,CSVETSGSTDTQYF,TGCAGCGTTGAAACGTCGGGGAGCACAGATACGCAGTATTTT
TRBV9,NA,TRBJ1-1,TRBD1,CASSVSTGGSGGTEAFF,TGTGCCAGCAGCGTATCGACAGGGGGCTCGGGAGGCACTGAAGCTTTCTTT
TRBV4-1,NA,TRBJ2-3,TRBD1,CASSQGSRGLVIDTQYF,TGCGCCAGCAGCCAAGGGTCCAGGGGGCTAGTAATAGATACGCAGTATTTT
TRBV19,NA,TRBJ1-3,NA,CASSGGGGNTIYF,TGTGCCAGTAGTGGCGGTGGAGGAAACACCATATATTTT
TRBV6-1,once,TRBJ1-5,NA,CASSEFEDQPQHF,TGTGCCAGCAGTGAATTTGAGGATCAGCCCCAGCATTTT
TRBV7-9,NA,TRBJ1-1,TRBD1,CASSSPGQQNTEAFF,TGTGCCAGCAGTTCACCGGGACAGCAGAACACTGAAGCTTTCTTT
TRBV7-2,NA,TRBJ2-7,NA,CASSRDPEREQYF,TGTGCCAGCAGCCGAGACCCGGAAAGGGAGCAGTACTTC
TRBV30,NA,TRBJ2-1,TRBD2,CAWNSLPGLAVYNEQFF,TGTGCCTGGAACAGCCTCCCGGGACTAGCGGTTTACAATGAGCAGTTCTTC
TRBV4-3,NA,TRBJ1-1,NA,CASSPGTRDSEAFF,TGCGCCAGCAGCCCCGGGACACGAGATTCGGAAGCTTTCTTT
TRBV7-9,few,TRBJ1-1,NA,CASSLFGSTEAFF,TGTGCCAGCAGCTTATTTGGAAGCACTGAAGCTTTCTTT
TRBV5-4,few,TRBJ2-7,TRBD2,CASSPAGGQRRAQYF,TGTGCCAGCAGCCCTGCGGGGGGTCAGCGCCGAGCGCAGTACTTC
TRBV5-1,NA,TRBJ2-1,NA,CASSSRGSGNEQFF,TGCGCCAGCAGCTCCCGTGGGTCGGGCAATGAGCAGTTCTTC
TRBV28,few,TRBJ1-5,NA,CASSLDYSPQHF,TGTGCCAGCAGTCTAGACTATTCGCCCCAGCATTTT
TRBV12-5,NA,TRBJ2-1,NA,CASGQRGRPYNEQFF,TGTGCTAGTGGACAACGGGGCAGGCCCTACAATGAGCAGTTCTTC
TRBV27,NA,TRBJ1-6,NA,CASSLGVRREDSPLHF,TGTGCCAGCAGTTTAGGGGTTCGCAGGGAGGATTCACCCCTCCACTTT
TRBV11-2,NA,TRBJ2-7,NA,CASSLGYGGLETYEQYF,TGTGCCAGCAGCTTAGGATATGGGGGACTCGAGACCTACGAGCAGTACTTC
TRBV9,NA,TRBJ2-5,TRBD1,CASSSGTGVQETQYF,TGTGCCAGCAGCAGCGGGACAGGGGTTCAAGAGACCCAGTACTTC
TRBV28,NA,TRBJ2-5,NA,CASSSPWETQYF,TGTGCCAGCAGTTCGCCGTGGGAGACCCAGTACTTC
TRBV5-6,NA,TRBJ2-3,NA,CASSPDTGGPDTQYF,TGTGCCAGCAGCCCGGACACGGGGGGCCCAGATACGCAGTATTTT
TRBV28,NA,TRBJ2-7,TRBD2,CASSRAGAGDEQYF,TGTGCCAGCAGCCGAGCGGGAGCGGGGGACGAGCAGTACTTC
TRBV18,NA,TRBJ1-1,TRBD1,CASSPEGAFRGAFF,TGTGCCAGCTCGCCAGAGGGGGCCTTTAGAGGAGCTTTCTTT
TRBV28,once,TRBJ1-2,TRBD1,CASSLLRGGGQGNYGYTF,TGTGCCAGCAGTTTATTAAGGGGTGGGGGACAGGGGAACTATGGCTACACCTTC
TRBV6-5,NA,TRBJ1-4,TRBD1,CASRLDRGGNEKLFF,TGTGCCAGCAGATTAGACAGGGGTGGTAATGAAAAACTGTTTTTT
TRBV5-4,NA,TRBJ2-5,NA,CASSDSRGGRETQYF,TGTGCCAGCAGCGATTCGAGGGGGGGCCGGGAGACCCAGTACTTC
TRBV11-3,NA,TRBJ2-2,NA,CASSLANTGELFF,TGTGCCAGCAGCTTAGCAAACACCGGGGAGCTGTTTTTT